Listed here are 8 T cell receptor beta chains from one sample, sequenced in a study of cytomegalovirus exposure and HLA in healthy donors (dated by TCRdb to 2015 to 2018). The receptor library was made with the immunoSEQ multiplex PCR assay. For the multiplex PCR, a mixture combining 60 forward primers for TCR Vbeta segments and 13 reverse primers for TCR Jbeta segments was used. As stored in TCRdb, this immuneACCESS dataset retains in-frame rearrangements with V and J assigned. A fraction of the clones does not appear; measured against another copy, unresolved V genes explain less than half of the discrepancy, and the remainder lacks a known reason. Present in this sample are 150,000 to 200,000 clones, 77% of which were seen just once. 1.4% of the sample goes to the ten largest clones. Source material: PBMCs. These receptors all stem from a woman aged 25 to 45 in good health and CMV-seropositive.

The chain combines TRBV11-2 with TRBJ2-5; possible D gene TRBD1, 5 bases. Germline V gives CDR1 SGHAT, CDR2 FQNNGV. Trimming stripped 0 bases from V and 4 bases from J, with 12 bases between. This CDR3 comprises 15 residues. CDR3 loop: CASSLETGGAETQYF. CDR3 DNA sequence: TGTGCCAGCAGCTTAGAAACAGGCGGCGCAGAGACCCAGTACTTC. Complete variable domain (other parts from reference TRBV11-2 and TRBJ2-5): EAGVAQSPRYKIIEKRQSVAFWCNPISGHATLYWYQQILGQGPKLLIQFQNNGVVDDSQLPKDRFSAERLKGVDSTLKIQPAKLEDSAVYLCASSLETGGAETQYFGPGTRLLVL.

The J gene is TRBJ2-5, the V gene TRBV6-1, with 8 bases aligning to TRBD1. The CDR3 consists of 12 residues. The germline CDR1 and CDR2 sequences are MNHNS and SASEGT. Trimming at V came to 11 bases and at J to 4 bases, leaving 6 bases not matched to a gene. The CDR3 coding sequence is TGTGCCGGTGGACAGGGTGGAGAGACCCAGTACTTC. This codes for CAGGQGGETQYF.

The rearrangement uses TRBV9 and TRBJ1-2; TRBD1 aligns across 11 bases. This CDR3 comprises 14 residues. Germline V gene data show CDR1 as SGDLS and CDR2 as YYNGEE. V was clipped by 3 bases and J by 3 bases; unmatched bases: 1. The CDR3 here is CASSGDRGYYGYTF. The DNA of the CDR3 is TGTGCCAGCAGCGGGGACAGGGGGTACTATGGCTACACCTTC.

This chain connects TRBV7-8 to TRBJ2-7, with 15 positions matching TRBD2. The CDR3 sequence is 16 residues long. In germline, CDR1 is SGHVS, CDR2 FQNEAQ. Losses at the gene ends were 4 bases for V and 5 bases for J; bases not matched to a gene: 6. CDR3 residues: CASSSTRTSGRDEQYF. CDR3 bases: TGTGCCAGCAGCTCCACCAGGACTAGCGGGAGGGACGAGCAGTACTTC.

This clone has only one observation. The chain uses TRBV2 and TRBJ1-6, with no clear D. With 7 bases removed from V and 0 bases from J, the gap between germline ends came to 10 bases. From germline, CDR1 is SNHLY and CDR2 FYNNEI. The CDR3 runs 15 residues. In DNA, the CDR3 is TGTGCCAGCAATGGTGGCAGCTCCTATAATTCACCCCTCCACTTT. It encodes CASNGGSSYNSPLHF.

This clone was recorded a few times. The chain recombines TRBV5-1 with TRBJ2-1; 10 nucleotides agree with TRBD2. CDR3 size: 16 residues. Germline assignment: CDR1 SGHRS and CDR2 YFSETQ. With V trimmed by 1 base and J by 5 bases, 6 bases remained unmatched. The CDR3 DNA follows: TGCGCCAGCAGCTTGTCAGCGGGAGGGCAACACAATGAGCAGTTCTTC. This codes for CASSLSAGGQHNEQFF.

The chain carries TRBV28 and TRBJ2-5; 11 bases agree with TRBD2. The CDR3 is 16 residues long. The germline V gene has CDR1 MDHEN and CDR2 SYDVKM. V lost 3 bases, J lost 5 bases, and 8 bases stayed unmatched. This chain's CDR3 is CASSFPSGGSGETQYF. Written as DNA, the CDR3 is TGTGCCAGCAGTTTCCCTAGCGGGGGGTCGGGTGAGACCCAGTACTTC.

The count of this clone is one. Here the CDR3 reads CASSEELDETQYF. The CDR3 DNA follows: TGTGCCAGCAGCGAGGAGTTGGATGAGACCCAGTACTTC. This sequence joins TRBV9 and TRBJ2-5; unclear D gene. V was pared by 3 bases and J by 5 bases, with 11 bases between. This CDR3 has 13 residues. Germline loops: CDR1 SGDLS, CDR2 YYNGEE.